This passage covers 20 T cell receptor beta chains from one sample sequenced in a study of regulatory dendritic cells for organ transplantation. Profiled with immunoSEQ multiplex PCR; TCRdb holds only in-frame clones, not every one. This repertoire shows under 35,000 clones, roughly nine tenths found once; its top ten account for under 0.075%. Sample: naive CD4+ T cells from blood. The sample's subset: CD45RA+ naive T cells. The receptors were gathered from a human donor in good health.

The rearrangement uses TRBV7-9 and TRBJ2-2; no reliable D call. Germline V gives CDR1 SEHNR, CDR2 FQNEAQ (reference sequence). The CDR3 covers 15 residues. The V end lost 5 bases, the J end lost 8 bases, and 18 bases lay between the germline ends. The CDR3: CASSQSGEIGGELFF. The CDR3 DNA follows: TGTGCCAGCAGCCAAAGTGGGGAAATCGGAGGGGAGCTGTTTTTT. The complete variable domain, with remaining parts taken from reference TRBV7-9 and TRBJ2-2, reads DTGVSQNPRHKITKRGQNVTFRCDPISEHNRLYWYRQTLGQGPEFLTYFQNEAQLEKSRLLSDRFSAERPKGSFSTLEIQRTEQGDSAMYLCASSQSGEIGGELFFGEGSRLTVL.

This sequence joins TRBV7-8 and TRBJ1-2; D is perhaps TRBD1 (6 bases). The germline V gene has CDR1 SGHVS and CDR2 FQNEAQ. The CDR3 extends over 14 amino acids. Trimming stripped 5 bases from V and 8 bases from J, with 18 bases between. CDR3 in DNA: TGTGCCAGCAGCAGAACAGGGCCCGTGCACGGCTACACCTTC. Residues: CASSRTGPVHGYTF.

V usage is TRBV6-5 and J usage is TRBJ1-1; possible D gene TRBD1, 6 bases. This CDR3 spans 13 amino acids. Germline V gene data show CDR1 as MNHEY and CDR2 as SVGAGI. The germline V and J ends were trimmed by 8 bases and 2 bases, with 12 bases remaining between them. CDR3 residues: CASFRGSNTEAFF. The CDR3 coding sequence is TGTGCCAGCTTCAGGGGCAGCAACACTGAAGCTTTCTTT.

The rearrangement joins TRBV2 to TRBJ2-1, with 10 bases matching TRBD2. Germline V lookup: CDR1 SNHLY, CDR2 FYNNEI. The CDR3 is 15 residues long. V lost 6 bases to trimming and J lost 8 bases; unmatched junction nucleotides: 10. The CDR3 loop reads CASSLAGDFRDEQFF. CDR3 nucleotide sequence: TGTGCCAGCAGCCTAGCGGGAGACTTTCGGGATGAGCAGTTCTTC.

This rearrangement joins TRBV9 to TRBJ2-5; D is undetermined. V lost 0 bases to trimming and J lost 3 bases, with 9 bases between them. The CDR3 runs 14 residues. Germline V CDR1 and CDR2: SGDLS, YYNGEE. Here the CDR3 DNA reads TGTGCCAGCAGCGTAGGGACGGCGGAAGAGACCCAGTACTTC. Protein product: CASSVGTAEETQYF. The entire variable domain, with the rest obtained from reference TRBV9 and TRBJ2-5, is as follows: DSGVTQTPKHLITATGQRVTLRCSPRSGDLSVYWYQQSLDQGLQFLIQYYNGEERAKGNILERFSAQQFPDLHSELNLSSLELGDSALYFCASSVGTAEETQYFGPGTRLLVL.

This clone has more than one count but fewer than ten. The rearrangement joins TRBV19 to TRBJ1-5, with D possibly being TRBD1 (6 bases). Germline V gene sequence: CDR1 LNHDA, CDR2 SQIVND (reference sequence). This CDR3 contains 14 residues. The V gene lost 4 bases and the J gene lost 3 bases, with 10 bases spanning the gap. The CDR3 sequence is CASSSGQFNQPQHF. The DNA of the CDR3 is TGTGCCAGTAGTAGCGGACAGTTCAATCAGCCCCAGCATTTT.

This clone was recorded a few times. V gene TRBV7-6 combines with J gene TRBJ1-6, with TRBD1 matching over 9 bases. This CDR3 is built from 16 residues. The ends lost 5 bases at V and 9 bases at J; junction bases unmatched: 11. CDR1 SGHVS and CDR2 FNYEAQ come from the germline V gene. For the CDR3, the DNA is TGTGCCAGCAGCCTATCGGGACAGGGCTCCAGTTCACCCCTCCACTTT. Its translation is CASSLSGQGSSSPLHF.

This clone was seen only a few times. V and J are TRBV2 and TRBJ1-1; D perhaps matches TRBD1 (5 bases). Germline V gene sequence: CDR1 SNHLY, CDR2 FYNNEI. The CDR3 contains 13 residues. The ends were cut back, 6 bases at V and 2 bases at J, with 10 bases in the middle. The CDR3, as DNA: TGTGCCAGCAGACTACAGGTTAACACTGAAGCTTTCTTT. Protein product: CASRLQVNTEAFF.

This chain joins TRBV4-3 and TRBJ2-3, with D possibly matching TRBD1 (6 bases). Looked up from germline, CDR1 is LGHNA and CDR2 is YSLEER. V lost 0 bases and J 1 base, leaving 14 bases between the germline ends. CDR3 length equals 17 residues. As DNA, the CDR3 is TGCGCCAGCAGCCAAGACCGGAATCCAGGGGGCACAGATACGCAGTATTTT. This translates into CASSQDRNPGGTDTQYF.

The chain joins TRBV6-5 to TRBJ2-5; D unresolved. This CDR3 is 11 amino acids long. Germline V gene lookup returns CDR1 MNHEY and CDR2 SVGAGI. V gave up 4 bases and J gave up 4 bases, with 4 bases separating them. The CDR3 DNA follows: TGTGCCAGCAGTTTTCGAGAGACCCAGTACTTC. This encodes CASSFRETQYF.

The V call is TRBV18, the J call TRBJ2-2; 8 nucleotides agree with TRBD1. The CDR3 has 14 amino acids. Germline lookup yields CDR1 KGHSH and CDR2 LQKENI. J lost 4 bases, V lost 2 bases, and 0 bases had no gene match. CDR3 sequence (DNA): TGTGCCAGCTCACCAACAGGGGGCACCGGGGAGCTGTTTTTT. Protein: CASSPTGGTGELFF.

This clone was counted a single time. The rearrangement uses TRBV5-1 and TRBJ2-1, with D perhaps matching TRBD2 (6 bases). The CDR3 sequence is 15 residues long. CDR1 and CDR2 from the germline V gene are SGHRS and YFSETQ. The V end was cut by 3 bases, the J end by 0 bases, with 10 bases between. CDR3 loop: CASSSGLGSYNEQFF. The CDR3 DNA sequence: TGCGCCAGCAGCTCGGGACTGGGCTCCTACAATGAGCAGTTCTTC.

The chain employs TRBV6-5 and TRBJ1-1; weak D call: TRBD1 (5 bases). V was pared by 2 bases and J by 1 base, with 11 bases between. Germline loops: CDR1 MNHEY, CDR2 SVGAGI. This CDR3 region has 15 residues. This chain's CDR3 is CASSYGGGGNTEAFF. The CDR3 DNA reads TGTGCCAGCAGTTACGGGGGGGGTGGGAACACTGAAGCTTTCTTT.

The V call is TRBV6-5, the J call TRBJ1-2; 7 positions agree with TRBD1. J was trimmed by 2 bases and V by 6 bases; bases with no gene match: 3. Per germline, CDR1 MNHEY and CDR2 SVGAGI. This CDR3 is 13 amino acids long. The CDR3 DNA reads TGTGCCAGCAGCCAGGGACAGAACTATGGCTACACCTTC. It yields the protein CASSQGQNYGYTF.

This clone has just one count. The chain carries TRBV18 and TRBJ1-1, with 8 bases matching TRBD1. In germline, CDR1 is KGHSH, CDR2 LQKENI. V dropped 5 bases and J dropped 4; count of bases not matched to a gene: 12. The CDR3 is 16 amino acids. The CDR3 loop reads CASSTGTGRLSTEAFF. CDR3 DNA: TGTGCCAGCTCAACTGGGACAGGTCGTTTGAGCACTGAAGCTTTCTTT.

CDR3 loop: CASSLGGTGANTGELFF. The CDR3 DNA follows: TGCGCCAGCAGCTTGGGGGGCACAGGGGCGAACACCGGGGAGCTGTTTTTT. This chain uses TRBV5-1 with TRBJ2-2; 7 bases map to TRBD1. With V trimmed by 0 bases and J by 0 bases, 5 bases remained unmatched. The CDR3 extends over 17 amino acids. CDR1 is SGHRS, CDR2 YFSETQ, per germline.

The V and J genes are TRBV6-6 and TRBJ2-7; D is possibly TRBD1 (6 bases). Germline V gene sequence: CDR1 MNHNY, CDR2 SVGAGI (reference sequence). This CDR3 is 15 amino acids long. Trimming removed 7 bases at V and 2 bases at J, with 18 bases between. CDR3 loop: CASNQQGTGTYEQYF. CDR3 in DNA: TGTGCCAGCAACCAACAGGGTACAGGTACCTACGAGCAGTACTTC.

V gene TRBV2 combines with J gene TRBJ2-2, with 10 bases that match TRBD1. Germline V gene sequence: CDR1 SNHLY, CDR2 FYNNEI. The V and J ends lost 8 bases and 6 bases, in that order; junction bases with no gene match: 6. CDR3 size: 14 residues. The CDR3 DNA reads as TGTGCCAGCGCAGGGACAGGGGAATCCGGGGAGCTGTTTTTT. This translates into CASAGTGESGELFF.

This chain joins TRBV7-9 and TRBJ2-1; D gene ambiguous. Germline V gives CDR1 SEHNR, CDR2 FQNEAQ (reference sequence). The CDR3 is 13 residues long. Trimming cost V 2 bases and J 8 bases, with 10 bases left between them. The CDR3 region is CASSLYIGYEQFF. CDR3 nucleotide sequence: TGTGCCAGCAGCTTATATATCGGGTATGAGCAGTTCTTC.

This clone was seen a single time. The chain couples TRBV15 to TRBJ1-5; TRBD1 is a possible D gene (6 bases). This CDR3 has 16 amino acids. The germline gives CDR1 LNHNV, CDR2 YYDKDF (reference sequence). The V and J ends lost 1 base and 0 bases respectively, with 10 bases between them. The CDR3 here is CATSRAGQVSNQPQHF. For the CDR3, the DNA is TGTGCCACCAGCAGAGCGGGACAAGTTAGCAATCAGCCCCAGCATTTT.